A selection of T cell receptor beta chains follows, all from one sample in a study of blood T cell repertoires in COVID-19. Assay: immunoSEQ multiplex PCR; the TCRdb copy retains only in-frame clones and omits some. The table includes about 97,000 clones, about 91% detected once. The sequenced material came from peripheral blood. These receptor sequences come from a man aged 45-65 years with acute or convalescent COVID-19. Both conserved end residues are part of each CDR3. A D gene is named only where the DNA matches it firmly. Clone size is not always given. Where it is, it says once, few, many or a class for expanded clones.

abundance	d_gene	j_gene	len	v_gene	CDR3nt	CDR3aa
.	.	TRBJ1-3	13	TRBV4-1	TGCGCCAGCAGTAGACCGGGGGGGAGCACCATATATTTT	CASSRPGGSTIYF
.	TRBD1	TRBJ1-2	14	TRBV10-3	TGTGCCATCAGTGAGGGCAGGGGGAACTATGGCTACACCTTC	CAISEGRGNYGYTF
.	.	TRBJ1-2	15	TRBV5-1	TGCGCCAGCAGCGTTGACATAAGGAATACTTATGGCTACACCTTC	CASSVDIRNTYGYTF
.	.	TRBJ2-7	15	TRBV28	TGTGCCAGCAGGCCGGGGGTTCTCCTAAAGCACGAGCAGTACTTC	CASRPGVLLKHEQYF
few	TRBD1	TRBJ1-5	18	TRBV27	TGTGCCAGCAGCTCCCTGGCGGGGACAGGGGCCCGGAAAGAGACCCAGCATTTT	CASSSLAGTGARKETQHF
.	TRBD2	TRBJ2-5	15	TRBV6-5	TGTGCCAGCAGTTACTTAGCGGGGAACAAAGAGACCCAGTACTTC	CASSYLAGNKETQYF
.	TRBD1	TRBJ1-6	16	TRBV5-4	TGTGCCAGCAGCTTAGCAGGGGGCTCCTATAATTCACCCCTCCACTTT	CASSLAGGSYNSPLHF
.	TRBD1	TRBJ2-1	16	TRBV19	TGTGCCAGTAGTTTTGGGACAGGGATCTCCTACAATGAGCAGTTCTTC	CASSFGTGISYNEQFF
.	.	TRBJ1-1	15	TRBV2	TGTGCCAGCATCCAGGCACCCTGGGGGGACACTGAAGCTTTCTTT	CASIQAPWGDTEAFF
.	.	TRBJ2-3	13	TRBV7-8	TGTGCCTCGGGACTTGGACCACAAGGTACGCAGTATTTT	CASGLGPQGTQYF
.	.	TRBJ1-6	15	TRBV7-9	TGTGCCAGCAGCTCAGGAGGGACGGTAAATTCACCCCTCCACTTT	CASSSGGTVNSPLHF
.	.	TRBJ2-7	15	TRBV5-1	TGCGCCAGCAGCTTAAAACAGGGAGGGCCCTACGAGCAGTACTTC	CASSLKQGGPYEQYF
.	.	TRBJ2-2	12	TRBV2	TGTGCCAGCTTGAGGAACACCGGGGAGCTGTTTTTT	CASLRNTGELFF
once	.	TRBJ1-3	13	TRBV28	TGTGCCAGCAGTTTCCGGGTTAGAAACACCATATATTTT	CASSFRVRNTIYF
.	.	TRBJ2-1	13	TRBV12-3/TRBV12-4	TGTGCCAGCAGATTTGGCAGTCACAATGAGCAGTTCTTC	CASRFGSHNEQFF
once	TRBD2	TRBJ2-7	16	TRBV10-3	TGTGCCATCAGTGACCCCGGGACTAAGAGCTCCTACGAGCAGTACTTC	CAISDPGTKSSYEQYF
.	.	TRBJ1-6	14	TRBV6-5	TGTGCCAGCAGCGAGTGGCCCCACGGGGGTCCCCTCCACTTT	CASSEWPHGGPLHF
.	.	TRBJ1-1	17	TRBV5-1	TGCGCCAGCAGCTTGGGGGCGGGGAACTTCGGGAACACTGAAGCTTTCTTT	CASSLGAGNFGNTEAFF
.	TRBD2	TRBJ2-1	12	TRBV4-1	TGCGCCAGCAGCCACCGACTAGCGGGGCAGTTCTTC	CASSHRLAGQFF
once	.	TRBJ1-5	15	TRBV5-6	TGTGCCAGCAGCTTGGGAGGGTATAGCAATCAGCCCCAGCATTTT	CASSLGGYSNQPQHF
once	.	TRBJ1-2	13	TRBV6-5	TGTGCCAGCAGGGGGACTGACGTCTATGGCTACACCTTC	CASRGTDVYGYTF
few	.	TRBJ1-1	16	TRBV5-6	TGTGCCAGCAGCAAAACAGTCGCGATGTTGAACACTGAAGCTTTCTTT	CASSKTVAMLNTEAFF
.	.	TRBJ1-2	13	TRBV6-5	TGTGCCAGCAGTAACGCGGTGGGCTATGGCTACACCTTC	CASSNAVGYGYTF
.	TRBD1	TRBJ1-5	17	TRBV19	TGTGCCAGTAGTGCCTTATCCGGGACAGGGAGCAATCAGCCCCAGCATTTT	CASSALSGTGSNQPQHF
.	TRBD1	TRBJ1-5	13	TRBV24-1	TGTGCCACCGCTGGGACAGCCAATCAGCCCCAGCATTTT	CATAGTANQPQHF
.	.	TRBJ2-2	14	TRBV9	TGTGCCAGCAGTCCTTTGTCGAACACCGGGGAGCTGTTTTTT	CASSPLSNTGELFF
.	TRBD1	TRBJ2-1	14	TRBV19	TGTGCCAGTACCCGGGACAGGGGAGGGGATGAGCAGTTCTTC	CASTRDRGGDEQFF
.	.	TRBJ2-7	13	TRBV28	TGTGCCAGCAGTACAGGGAGAGTGTACGAGCAGTACTTC	CASSTGRVYEQYF
.	TRBD1	TRBJ1-2	14	TRBV7-8	TGTGCCAGCAGCTCCCAAGGGGGCCTATATGGCTACACCTTC	CASSSQGGLYGYTF
.	TRBD1	TRBJ2-2	19	TRBV2	TGTGCCAGCAGTGAAGCGGGTGGACAGGCGTTCGCGAACACCGGGGAGCTGTTTTTT	CASSEAGGQAFANTGELFF
.	.	TRBJ2-5	13	TRBV7-2	TGTGCCAGCAGAACCCGGGGATGGGAGACCCAGTACTTC	CASRTRGWETQYF
few	TRBD1	TRBJ1-2	13	TRBV28	TGTGCCAGCAGCACACTACCGACAGGGCTCGACACCTTC	CASSTLPTGLDTF
.	TRBD1	TRBJ2-5	15	TRBV19	TGTGCCAGTAGTTTCCAGAGGACAGGGGGCGAGACCCAGTACTTC	CASSFQRTGGETQYF
.	.	TRBJ2-2	13	TRBV9	TGTGCCAGCAGCGTCTATAACACCGGGGAGCTGTTTTTT	CASSVYNTGELFF
.	.	TRBJ2-6	13	TRBV19	TGTGCCAGTCAGGGAACCGGGGCCAACGTCCTGACTTTC	CASQGTGANVLTF
.	.	TRBJ2-3	14	TRBV5-1	TGCGCCAGCACGAGGACATCTAGCACAGATACGCAGTATTTT	CASTRTSSTDTQYF
once	.	TRBJ1-6	12	TRBV19	TGTGCCAGTAGTCCCGACAGTTCACCCCTCCACTTT	CASSPDSSPLHF
.	.	TRBJ2-6	17	TRBV27	TGTGCCAGCAGTTTAGGCAGGGCTTTCTCTGGGGCCAACGTCCTGACTTTC	CASSLGRAFSGANVLTF
.	.	TRBJ1-4	17	TRBV6-1	TGTGCCAGCAGTGAAGTTAAGGGGATTGCAACTAATGAAAAACTGTTTTTT	CASSEVKGIATNEKLFF
.	.	TRBJ1-4	13	TRBV11-3	TGTGCCAGCAGCCCCAGGGTCGATGAAAAACTGTTTTTT	CASSPRVDEKLFF
.	.	TRBJ2-6	13	TRBV29-1	TGCAGCGTTAGACACTCTGGGGCCAACGTCCTGACTTTC	CSVRHSGANVLTF
.	.	TRBJ2-5	13	TRBV18	TGTGCCAGCTCACCACGACAAGAAGAGACCCAGTACTTC	CASSPRQEETQYF
.	TRBD1	TRBJ1-2	16	TRBV7-9	TGTGCCAGCAGCTTAGAAACCGGGACAGTGTTCTATGGCTACACCTTC	CASSLETGTVFYGYTF
.	TRBD1	TRBJ1-1	15	TRBV28	TGTGCCAGCAGTCCCCACGGACAGGGCAGGACTGAAGCTTTCTTT	CASSPHGQGRTEAFF
.	TRBD2	TRBJ2-5	15	TRBV7-2	TGTGCCAGCAGTCGGACTAGCGCCCTTCAAGAGACCCAGTACTTC	CASSRTSALQETQYF
.	TRBD2	TRBJ2-5	14	TRBV11-3	TGTGCCAGCGGACGACTTAGCGGGGGAGAGACCCAGTACTTC	CASGRLSGGETQYF
.	.	TRBJ2-1	15	TRBV7-9	TGTGCCAGCAGCGCAGGGTCCTTCTCCTACAATGAGCAGTTCTTC	CASSAGSFSYNEQFF
.	.	TRBJ1-1	14	TRBV11-3	TGTGCCAGCAGCTCCAACACCAGAAACAGGGAAGCTTTCTTT	CASSSNTRNREAFF
once	TRBD1	TRBJ1-3	14	TRBV6-1	TGTGCCAGCAGTGACGACAGGGCCAGGAACACCATATATTTT	CASSDDRARNTIYF
.	.	TRBJ1-2	15	TRBV7-8	TGTGCCAGCAGCTTAGAACCTAACAGGCTCTATGGCTACACCTTC	CASSLEPNRLYGYTF
.	.	TRBJ2-7	14	TRBV10-2	TGCGCCAGCAAGTATAACTCAGGGCCCTACGAGCAGTACTTC	CASKYNSGPYEQYF
.	.	TRBJ1-1	12	TRBV10-3	TGTGCCATCAGTGAAGGAGGGGCTGAAGCTTTCTTT	CAISEGGAEAFF
.	TRBD1	TRBJ1-1	14	TRBV6-5	TGTGCCACCGAGACCCGACAGGGCGTCACTGAAGCTTTCTTT	CATETRQGVTEAFF
.	.	TRBJ1-5	14	TRBV28	TGTGCCAGCAGTTTGGGAGGGGACGGTCAGCCCCAGCATTTT	CASSLGGDGQPQHF
.	.	TRBJ1-2	14	TRBV4-1	TGCGCCAGCAGCCAAGTGGGAAGGCGGGGTGGCTACACCTTC	CASSQVGRRGGYTF
once	.	TRBJ2-1	15	TRBV15	TGTGCCACCAGCAGAGATCTGGCGGGGGCGGGCGAGCAGTTCTTC	CATSRDLAGAGEQFF
.	TRBD1	TRBJ1-2	14	TRBV27	TGTGCCAGCAGTCCTAGACAGGGTAACTATGGCTACACCTTC	CASSPRQGNYGYTF
.	.	TRBJ1-5	12	TRBV2	TGTGCCAGCAGTGAAGCCTCGGAGCCCCAGCATTTT	CASSEASEPQHF
.	.	TRBJ1-1	14	TRBV5-1	TGCGCCAGCAGCCGCCAGACAGGGAACACTGAAGCTTTCTTT	CASSRQTGNTEAFF
.	.	TRBJ2-7	15	TRBV6-1	TGTGCCAGCAGTGAATGGGATCAGGGCCGTTCTGGGCAGTACTTC	CASSEWDQGRSGQYF